These 20 T cell receptor beta chains originate from one sample sequenced in a study of T cell responses to AZD1222 COVID-19 vaccine. Profiled with immunoSEQ multiplex PCR; TCRdb holds only in-frame clones, not every one. The sample has 120,000 to 150,000 clones, about 93% seen once; the top ten hold 5.2%. The specimen comprised peripheral blood, sampled on day 0 of AZD1222 vaccination. These receptor sequences come from an adult in good health.

The chain joins TRBV6-2 or TRBV6-3 to TRBJ1-1; maybe TRBD1 (5 bases). Germline lookup yields CDR1 MNHEY and CDR2 SVGEGT. The CDR3 length is 18 residues. Trimming removed 6 bases from V and 5 bases from J, with 28 bases in between. CDR3 nucleotides: TGTGCCAGCAGCCCTGGGGGGAAGGGCATGAGTTCGCTAACTGAAGCTTTCTTT. Translated, it gives CASSPGGKGMSSLTEAFF.

The chain employs TRBV5-6 and TRBJ2-3; D perhaps matches TRBD1 (5 bases). With 0 bases removed from V and 5 bases from J, the gap between germline ends came to 10 bases. Germline V gives CDR1 SGHDT, CDR2 YYEEEE. This CDR3 contains 14 residues. CDR3 protein: CASSLVDRRDTQYF. In DNA form, the CDR3 reads TGTGCCAGCAGCTTGGTAGACAGAAGAGATACGCAGTATTTT.

This chain connects TRBV7-2 to TRBJ1-2; D ambiguous. The germline V and J ends were trimmed by 1 base and 4 bases, with 7 bases remaining between them. The CDR3 sequence is 13 residues long. The germline V gene encodes CDR1 SGHTA and CDR2 FQGNSA. CDR3 sequence (DNA): TGTGCCAGCAGCTTAGAGAGTCTCTATGGCTACACCTTC. It codes for CASSLESLYGYTF.

The chain has TRBV5-4 and TRBJ2-1; the D is unclear. This CDR3 contains 14 residues. Germline CDR1 SGHNT, CDR2 YYREEE (reference sequence). Trimming took off 4 bases at V and 8 bases at J, with 16 bases between the two ends. The CDR3 DNA is TGTGCCAGCAGCCCCGTCCGGACGGACCATGAGCAGTTCTTC. Residues: CASSPVRTDHEQFF.

This sequence joins TRBV25-1 and TRBJ2-1, with TRBD1 as a possible D gene (6 bases). Germline values: CDR1 MGHDK, CDR2 SYGVNS. V was pared by 4 bases and J by 2 bases, with 9 bases between. The CDR3 consists of 14 residues. The CDR3 region is CASSVGHPYNEQFF. In nucleotides, the CDR3 is TGTGCCAGCAGTGTGGGACACCCCTACAATGAGCAGTTCTTC.

The chain joins TRBV6-5 to TRBJ1-1; D may be TRBD1 (6 bases). Trimming shortened V by 8 bases and J by 3 bases, and 10 bases separated the two germline ends. This CDR3 is 12 amino acids long. Per germline, CDR1 MNHEY and CDR2 SVGAGI. CDR3 protein: CASGGGDTEAFF. The CDR3 region has the DNA TGTGCCAGCGGAGGGGGTGACACTGAAGCTTTCTTT.

The J gene is TRBJ1-1, the V gene TRBV9, with D possibly TRBD1 on 5 matching bases. Trimming removed 3 bases from V and 2 bases from J, with 11 bases in between. The germline gives CDR1 SGDLS, CDR2 YYNGEE. CDR3 length: 14 residues. The CDR3 is CASSDARGNTEAFF. The CDR3 nucleotides read TGTGCCAGCAGCGACGCTAGGGGAAACACTGAAGCTTTCTTT. Full variable domain (missing parts from reference TRBV9 and TRBJ1-1): DSGVTQTPKHLITATGQRVTLRCSPRSGDLSVYWYQQSLDQGLQFLIQYYNGEERAKGNILERFSAQQFPDLHSELNLSSLELGDSALYFCASSDARGNTEAFFGQGTRLTVV.

The chain recombines TRBV15 with TRBJ1-5, with TRBD1 as a possible D gene (6 bases). This CDR3 has 15 residues. Germline V gives CDR1 LNHNV, CDR2 YYDKDF (reference sequence). Trimming stripped 0 bases from V and 6 bases from J, with 12 bases between. CDR3 sequence (DNA): TGTGCCACCAGCAGAGATCGGGGGGCTGGTCAGCCCCAGCATTTT. Amino acid sequence: CATSRDRGAGQPQHF. The full variable domain, rest sourced from reference TRBV15 and TRBJ1-5, is DAMVIQNPRYQVTQFGKPVTLSCSQTLNHNVMYWYQQKSSQAPKLLFHYYDKDFNNEADTPDNFQSRRPNTSFCFLDIRSPGLGDTAMYLCATSRDRGAGQPQHFGDGTRLSIL.

The J gene is TRBJ2-3, the V gene TRBV9; 9 positions agree with TRBD1. Germline CDR1 and CDR2: SGDLS and YYNGEE. The CDR3 loop spans 16 amino acids. J gave up 3 bases and V 0 bases, and 5 bases lay outside the gene matches. CDR3: CASSVVSGQGTDTQYF. CDR3 DNA sequence: TGTGCCAGCAGCGTAGTCTCGGGACAGGGAACAGATACGCAGTATTTT.

The chain uses TRBV4-3 and TRBJ2-7; 11 positions match TRBD2. The CDR3 has 16 amino acids. CDR1 is LGHNA, CDR2 YSLEER, per germline. The trim removed 4 bases at V and 2 bases at J, leaving 7 bases unmatched. CDR3 sequence: CASSRHRLAGPYEQYF. In DNA form, the CDR3 reads TGCGCCAGCAGCCGCCATCGACTAGCGGGACCCTACGAGCAGTACTTC.

V gene TRBV6-6 combines with J gene TRBJ1-1, with a tentative D call TRBD1 (6 bases). Germline V gives CDR1 MNHNY, CDR2 SVGAGI (reference sequence). Trimming left V 5 bases short and J 10 bases short, with 11 bases between. The CDR3 extends over 11 amino acids. CDR3 amino acids: CASSADRRAFF. DNA of the CDR3: TGTGCCAGCAGTGCTGACAGGAGAGCTTTCTTT.

The chain links TRBV9 to TRBJ1-1; D gene unclear. This CDR3 is 15 amino acids long. Per the germline V gene, CDR1 is SGDLS and CDR2 is YYNGEE. V dropped 0 bases and J dropped 2 bases, with 11 bases sitting between them. DNA for the CDR3: TGTGCCAGCAGCGTAGTGGGCAGCTCAAACACTGAAGCTTTCTTT. As protein: CASSVVGSSNTEAFF.

This chain links TRBV28 with TRBJ2-3, with TRBD2 matching over 9 bases. After removal of 4 bases from V and 0 bases from J, the junction contained 11 bases not matched to a gene. CDR1 is MDHEN and CDR2 is SYDVKM in the germline V gene. This CDR3 is 18 amino acids long. The CDR3 is CASSSRLGLATSTDTQYF. The CDR3 DNA reads as TGTGCCAGCAGTTCCCGACTCGGACTAGCGACTAGCACAGATACGCAGTATTTT.

The chain recombines TRBV2 with TRBJ1-2; D uncertain. This CDR3 contains 8 residues. Germline V lookup: CDR1 SNHLY, CDR2 FYNNEI. V was cut by 7 bases and J by 8 bases, with 2 bases left in between. This CDR3 reads CASNGYTF. In nucleotides, the CDR3 is TGTGCCAGCAACGGCTACACCTTC.

The J gene is TRBJ1-2, the V gene TRBV7-5; the table's D call, TRBD1, was not checked against the DNA. TRBV7-5 is annotated as a pseudogene. CDR3 length: 13 residues. The CDR3 sequence is CARSHRRENGYTF. CDR3 nucleotide sequence: TGTGCCAGAAGCCATCGCAGGGAAAATGGCTACACCTTC.

The table lists this clone with a count of one. The V gene is TRBV4-1, the J gene TRBJ2-5; 7 bases fit TRBD2. The V gene's germline CDR1 is MGHRA and CDR2 YSYEKL. CDR3 length equals 15 residues. J lost 2 bases, V lost 5 bases, and 8 bases had no gene match. The CDR3 loop is CASSNIAGAQETQYF. CDR3 in DNA: TGCGCCAGCAGCAACATAGCGGGTGCACAAGAGACCCAGTACTTC.

This chain joins TRBV9 and TRBJ1-1, with 8 bases matching TRBD1. CDR1 is SGDLS, CDR2 YYNGEE, per germline. This CDR3 spans 13 amino acids. Trimming cost V 1 base and J 4 bases; bases outside gene matches: 0. CDR3 amino acids: CASSVTGGTEAFF. Written as DNA, the CDR3 is TGTGCCAGCAGCGTAACAGGGGGCACTGAAGCTTTCTTT.

The chain links TRBV27 to TRBJ1-2; no clear D. CDR1 MNHEY and CDR2 SMNVEV come from the germline V gene (reference sequence). Trimming removed 4 bases at V and 8 bases at J, with 20 bases between. The CDR3 is made up of 15 amino acids. The CDR3 sequence is CASSSRGVPFGGYTF. For the CDR3, the DNA is TGTGCCAGCAGTTCCCGTGGAGTGCCGTTTGGGGGCTACACCTTC.

The chain recombines TRBV5-5 with TRBJ1-1; 8 bases match TRBD1. CDR3 size: 15 residues. The V gene end was trimmed by 4 bases and the J gene end by 6 bases; junction bases not matched to a gene: 11. CDR1 is SGHKS, CDR2 YYEKEE, per germline (reference sequence). The CDR3 reads CASSPHPRGQAEAFF. The CDR3 nucleotides are TGTGCCAGCAGCCCTCACCCCAGGGGGCAAGCTGAAGCTTTCTTT.

The chain couples TRBV9 to TRBJ1-4; 7 bases are a match to TRBD1. The ends lost 4 bases at V and 7 bases at J; junction bases unmatched: 7. There are 14 residues in the CDR3. The germline gives CDR1 SGDLS, CDR2 YYNGEE. DNA of the CDR3: TGTGCCAGCAGCAGGGGGCAATCGGTTGAAAAACTGTTTTTT. Translation: CASSRGQSVEKLFF.